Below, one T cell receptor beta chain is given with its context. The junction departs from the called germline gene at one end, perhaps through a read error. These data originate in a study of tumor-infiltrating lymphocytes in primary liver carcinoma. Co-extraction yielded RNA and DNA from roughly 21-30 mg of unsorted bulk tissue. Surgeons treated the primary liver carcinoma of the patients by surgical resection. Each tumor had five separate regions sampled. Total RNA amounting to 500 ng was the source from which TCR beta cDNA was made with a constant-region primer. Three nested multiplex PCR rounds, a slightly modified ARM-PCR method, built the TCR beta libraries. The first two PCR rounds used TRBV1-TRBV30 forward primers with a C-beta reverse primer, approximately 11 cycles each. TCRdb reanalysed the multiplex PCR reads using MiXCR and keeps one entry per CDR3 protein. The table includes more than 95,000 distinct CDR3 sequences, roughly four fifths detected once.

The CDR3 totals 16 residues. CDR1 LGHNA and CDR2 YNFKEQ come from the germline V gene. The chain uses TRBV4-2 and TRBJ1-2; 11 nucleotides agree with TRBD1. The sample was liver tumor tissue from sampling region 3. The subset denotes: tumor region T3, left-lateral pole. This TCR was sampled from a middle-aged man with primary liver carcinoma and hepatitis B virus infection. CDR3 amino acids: CASSPSRDRGSYDYTF. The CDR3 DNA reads TGCGCCAGCAGCCCGTCCCGGGACAGGGGGAGCTATGACTACACTTTC.